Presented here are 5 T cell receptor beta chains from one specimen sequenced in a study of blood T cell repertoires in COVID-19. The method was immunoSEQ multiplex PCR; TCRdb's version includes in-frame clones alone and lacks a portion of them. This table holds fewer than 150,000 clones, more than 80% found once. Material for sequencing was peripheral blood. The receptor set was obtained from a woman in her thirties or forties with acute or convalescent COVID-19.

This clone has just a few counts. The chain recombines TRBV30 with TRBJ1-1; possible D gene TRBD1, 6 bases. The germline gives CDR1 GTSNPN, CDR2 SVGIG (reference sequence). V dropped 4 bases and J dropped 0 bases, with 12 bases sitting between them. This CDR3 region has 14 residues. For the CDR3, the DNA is TGTGCCTGGAAGGGGGGGCTCATGAACACTGAAGCTTTCTTT. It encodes CAWKGGLMNTEAFF. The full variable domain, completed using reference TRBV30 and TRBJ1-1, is SQTIHQWPATLVQPVGSPLSLECTVEGTSNPNLYWYRQAAGRGLQLLFYSVGIGQISSEVPQNLSASRPQDRQFILSSKKLLLSDSGFYLCAWKGGLMNTEAFFGQGTRLTVV.

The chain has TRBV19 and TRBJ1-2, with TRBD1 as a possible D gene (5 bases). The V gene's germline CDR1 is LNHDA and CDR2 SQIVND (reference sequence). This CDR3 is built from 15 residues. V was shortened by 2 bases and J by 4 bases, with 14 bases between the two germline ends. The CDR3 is CASSIQGGIPYGYTF. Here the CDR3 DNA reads TGTGCCAGTAGTATACAGGGTGGTATACCCTATGGCTACACCTTC.

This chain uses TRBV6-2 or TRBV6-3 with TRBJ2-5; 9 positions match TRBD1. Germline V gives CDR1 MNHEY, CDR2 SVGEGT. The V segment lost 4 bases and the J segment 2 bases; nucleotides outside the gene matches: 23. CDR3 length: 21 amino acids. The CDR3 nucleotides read TGTGCCAGCAGTTCCCTGGCGGTGACAGGGGGACCGAATCAATATCAAGAGACCCAGTACTTC. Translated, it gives CASSSLAVTGGPNQYQETQYF.

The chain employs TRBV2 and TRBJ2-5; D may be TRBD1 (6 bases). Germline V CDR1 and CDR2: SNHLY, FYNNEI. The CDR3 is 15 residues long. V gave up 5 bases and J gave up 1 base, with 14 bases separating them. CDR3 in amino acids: CASSTRTVTQETQYF. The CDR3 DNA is TGTGCCAGCAGTACGCGGACAGTCACCCAAGAGACCCAGTACTTC.

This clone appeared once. The CDR3 protein is CASSTDLNTEAFF. CDR3 coding DNA: TGTGCCAGCAGCACGGACTTGAACACTGAAGCTTTCTTT. The chain recombines TRBV6-5 with TRBJ1-1, with unresolved D. Germline V gene data show CDR1 as MNHEY and CDR2 as SVGAGI. V dropped 6 bases and J dropped 0 bases, with 8 bases sitting between them. The CDR3 has 13 amino acids.